Below are 25 T cell receptor beta chains sequenced from a single sample in a study of radiation and T cells in renal cell carcinoma. Profiled with immunoSEQ multiplex PCR; TCRdb holds only in-frame clones, not every one. The sample shows about 83,000 clones, around four fifths of them seen only once. Time point specified: blood 4 weeks post-SBRT, at nephrectomy. The treatment here: 15 Gy SBRT to primary tumor, nephrectomy 4 weeks later. This sample comprised blood, obtained from a patient whose treatment included radiotherapy and nephrectomy. These receptors all come from a woman aged 55 to 70 with renal cell carcinoma.

The CDR3 coding sequence is TGCAGCGTTGAAGGGAGAAGGGACTATGGCTACACCTTC. This codes for CSVEGRRDYGYTF. The genes are TRBV29-1 and TRBJ1-2; no reliable D call. V was cut by 1 base and J by 3 bases, with 9 bases left in between. Germline V gene lookup returns CDR1 SQVTM and CDR2 ANQGSEA. The CDR3 loop spans 13 amino acids.

J is TRBJ2-7 and V is TRBV28; the D gene is possibly TRBD1 (6 bases). The V end lost 8 bases, the J end lost 2 bases, and 10 bases lay between the germline ends. There are 12 residues in the CDR3. Germline V gene sequence: CDR1 MDHEN, CDR2 SYDVKM. The CDR3 protein is CASQNRAYEQYF. The CDR3 DNA follows: TGTGCCAGCCAGAACAGGGCCTACGAGCAGTACTTC. Looking up the rest from reference TRBV28 and TRBJ2-7 gives the full variable domain: DVKVTQSSRYLVKRTGEKVFLECVQDMDHENMFWYRQDPGLGLRLIYFSYDVKMKEKGDIPEGYSVSREKKERFSLILESASTNQTSMYLCASQNRAYEQYFGPGTRLTVT.

The chain links TRBV19 to TRBJ2-3; the match to TRBD2 covers 9 bases. Germline CDR1 and CDR2: LNHDA and SQIVND (reference sequence). Unmatched junction bases numbered 8, after V lost 9 bases and J lost 4 bases. The CDR3 contains 14 residues. The CDR3: CASQTSGDSDTQYF. For the CDR3, the DNA is TGTGCCAGCCAGACTAGCGGAGACTCAGATACGCAGTATTTT.

This clone was observed many times. This chain uses TRBV5-5 with TRBJ1-6, with 7 nucleotides matching TRBD1. V shed 4 bases, J shed 9 bases, and the junction held 7 bases outside the gene matches. Germline V lookup: CDR1 SGHKS, CDR2 YYEKEE (reference sequence). The length of the CDR3 is 14 residues. The CDR3 here is CASSKTGYGSPLHF. CDR3 bases: TGTGCCAGCAGCAAGACAGGGTATGGTTCACCCCTCCACTTT.

The rearrangement links TRBV28 to TRBJ2-7; D is undetermined. V dropped 0 bases and J dropped 4 bases, with 19 bases sitting between them. The CDR3 has 17 amino acids. Germline V gene lookup returns CDR1 MDHEN and CDR2 SYDVKM. CDR3 in amino acids: CASSLWVPSETDYEQYF. CDR3 DNA sequence: TGTGCCAGCAGTTTATGGGTCCCATCAGAAACAGATTACGAGCAGTACTTC.

The chain employs TRBV2 and TRBJ2-1; 13 bases are a match to TRBD2. V dropped 8 bases and J dropped 7; count of bases not matched to a gene: 11. Germline V gene data show CDR1 as SNHLY and CDR2 as FYNNEI. This CDR3 comprises 16 residues. The DNA for the CDR3 is TGTGCCAGCTCAACATTCGGGACTAGCGGGACTAATGAGCAGTTCTTC. Encoded protein: CASSTFGTSGTNEQFF.

This chain joins TRBV18 and TRBJ1-4; possible D gene TRBD1, 5 bases. Trimming took 3 bases from V and 3 from J, leaving 11 bases between them. The CDR3 length is 15 residues. Germline V gene data show CDR1 as KGHSH and CDR2 as LQKENI. CDR3 loop: CASSPSRDPNEKLFF. DNA of the CDR3: TGTGCCAGCTCACCCTCCAGGGACCCTAATGAAAAACTGTTTTTT.

About this clone itself: In the same sample, other DNA sequences code for this CDR3. The chain joins TRBV5-1 to TRBJ1-5, with TRBD1 as a possible D gene (6 bases). Trimming shortened V by 0 bases and J by 7 bases, and 11 bases separated the two germline ends. Germline V gene lookup returns CDR1 SGHRS and CDR2 YFSETQ. The CDR3 spans 14 residues. CDR3 sequence (DNA): TGCGCCAGCAGCTTGGTAGGGGGATCCCAGCCCCAGCATTTT. It codes for CASSLVGGSQPQHF.

The chain has TRBV28 and TRBJ1-3, with D possibly TRBD1 on 6 matching bases. V lost 6 bases and J lost 2, with 11 bases in between. The CDR3 runs 14 residues. CDR1 is MDHEN and CDR2 is SYDVKM in the germline V gene. CDR3 sequence: CASSPNRAGNTIYF. CDR3 nucleotides: TGTGCCAGCAGCCCAAACAGGGCTGGAAACACCATATATTTT.

The V call is TRBV10-3, the J call TRBJ2-7; 8 bases fit TRBD2. The length of the CDR3 is 13 residues. Germline lookup yields CDR1 ENHRY and CDR2 SYGVKD. Unmatched junction bases numbered 6, after V lost 11 bases and J lost 0 bases. The CDR3: CAHHGTSSYEQYF. For the CDR3, the DNA is TGTGCCCACCACGGGACTAGCTCCTACGAGCAGTACTTC.

The chain joins TRBV10-2 to TRBJ2-7; D is unclear. CDR1 and CDR2 (germline): WSHSY, SAAADI. CDR3 size: 13 residues. V lost 4 bases, J lost 7 bases, and 14 bases lay in between. CDR3 sequence (DNA): TGCGCCAGCAGTGCGGCCGTATATGAGGAGCAGTACTTC. Translation gives CASSAAVYEEQYF.

Details on this clone: One end of the junction is discordant with germline, which a read error may explain. The chain links TRBV6-6 to TRBJ1-1, with D possibly TRBD1 on 6 matching bases. Per the germline V gene, CDR1 is MNHNY and CDR2 is SVGAGI (reference sequence). This CDR3 is 13 amino acids long. The CDR3 region has the DNA TGTGCCATCAGTCCTCTGGGGGCTGGTGAAGCTTTCTTT. It yields the protein CAISPLGAGEAFF.

The rearrangement joins TRBV7-2 to TRBJ2-7; 7 positions agree with TRBD2. The length of the CDR3 is 15 residues. Germline CDR1 SGHTA, CDR2 FQGNSA. V lost 1 base to trimming and J lost 5 bases; unmatched junction nucleotides: 8. The CDR3 reads CASSLGGRPDNEQYF. The CDR3 DNA reads as TGTGCCAGCAGCTTAGGCGGGAGACCGGATAACGAGCAGTACTTC.

The V and J genes are TRBV2 and TRBJ1-5, with D unclear. Trimming cost V 6 bases and J 0 bases, with 3 bases left between them. The length of the CDR3 is 12 residues. CDR1 and CDR2 from the germline V gene are SNHLY and FYNNEI. The CDR3 DNA sequence: TGTGCCAGCAGATTTAGCAATCAGCCCCAGCATTTT. It translates to CASRFSNQPQHF.

CDR3 loop: CASSILKGEHSSLNTEAFF. The CDR3, as DNA: TGTGCCAGTAGTATTTTAAAAGGGGAGCACTCTTCGTTGAACACTGAAGCTTTCTTT. The rearrangement joins TRBV19 to TRBJ1-1, with D possibly matching TRBD1 (5 bases). This CDR3 comprises 19 residues. Trimming stripped 3 bases from V and 0 bases from J, with 23 bases between. The germline gives CDR1 LNHDA, CDR2 SQIVND (reference sequence).

This clone occurred many times. The V gene is TRBV2, the J gene TRBJ2-7; tentatively, D is TRBD1 or TRBD2 (5 bases each). The CDR3 is made up of 12 amino acids. With 6 bases removed from V and 6 bases from J, the gap between germline ends came to 12 bases. CDR1 SNHLY and CDR2 FYNNEI come from the germline V gene. The CDR3 region is CASRGDVSEQYF. The CDR3 nucleotides are TGTGCCAGCAGGGGGGACGTAAGCGAGCAGTACTTC.

The genes are TRBV28 and TRBJ1-2; 7 bases are a match to TRBD1. Germline V gives CDR1 MDHEN, CDR2 SYDVKM. This CDR3 comprises 16 residues. The V segment lost 4 bases and the J segment 6 bases; nucleotides outside the gene matches: 14. CDR3 region: CASSSQGPLARDGYTF. The CDR3 bases are TGTGCCAGCAGTTCACAGGGGCCCTTAGCCCGAGATGGCTACACCTTC.

Of note for this clone: The junction departs from the called germline gene at one end, perhaps through a read error. The V gene is TRBV6-5, the J gene TRBJ2-7; weak D call: TRBD2 (6 bases). Per the germline V gene, CDR1 is MNHEY and CDR2 is SVGAGI. The CDR3 runs 13 residues. The CDR3 region is CASSYRRDSLHFF. CDR3 coding DNA: TGTGCCAGCAGTTACCGGAGGGACTCCCTTCATTTCTTC.

The chain is built from TRBV2 and TRBJ2-1; 8 bases map to TRBD2. This CDR3 is built from 17 residues. J was trimmed by 0 bases and V by 2 bases; bases with no gene match: 6. Germline lookup yields CDR1 SNHLY and CDR2 FYNNEI. The CDR3 spells CASSERAGGYSYNEQFF. In DNA, the CDR3 is TGTGCCAGCAGTGAAAGGGCGGGGGGTTACTCCTACAATGAGCAGTTCTTC.

The CDR3 nucleotides read TGTGCCAGTAGTCCTCTAGCGGGAGCCCCCTACAATGAGCAGTTCTTC. Translation gives CASSPLAGAPYNEQFF. The genes are TRBV19 and TRBJ2-1, with 10 bases lining up with TRBD2. Germline V gives CDR1 LNHDA, CDR2 SQIVND (reference sequence). The CDR3 contains 16 residues. Trimming took 5 bases from V and 2 from J; bases not matched to a gene: 6.

The V gene is TRBV28, the J gene TRBJ2-7; TRBD1 matches at 9 bases. Germline assignment: CDR1 MDHEN and CDR2 SYDVKM. This CDR3 has 15 residues. The V segment lost 3 bases and the J segment 1 base; nucleotides outside the gene matches: 4. The CDR3 region is CASSLPGQGSYEQYF. For the CDR3, the DNA is TGTGCCAGCAGTTTGCCGGGACAGGGTTCCTACGAGCAGTACTTC.

The chain joins TRBV9 to TRBJ1-2, with D perhaps matching TRBD1 (5 bases). This CDR3 region has 14 residues. The germline V gene has CDR1 SGDLS and CDR2 YYNGEE. Trimming shortened V by 0 bases and J by 3 bases, and 9 bases separated the two germline ends. CDR3 amino acids: CASSVGQGDYGYTF. The CDR3 DNA reads TGTGCCAGCAGCGTAGGTCAAGGGGACTATGGCTACACCTTC.

This chain connects TRBV5-4 to TRBJ1-2; D gene uncertain. V was cut by 4 bases and J by 4 bases, with 8 bases left in between. CDR3 length equals 12 residues. CDR1 and CDR2 (germline): SGHNT, YYREEE (reference sequence). The CDR3 region is CASSVGLYGYTF. As DNA, the CDR3 is TGTGCCAGCAGCGTGGGCCTCTATGGCTACACCTTC.

This chain connects TRBV28 to TRBJ2-7; D ambiguous. The germline gives CDR1 MDHEN, CDR2 SYDVKM. The CDR3 length is 14 residues. V was trimmed by 5 bases and J by 2 bases, leaving 13 bases between them. CDR3: CASSKRVFPYEQYF. CDR3 sequence (DNA): TGTGCCAGCAGTAAAAGGGTATTCCCCTACGAGCAGTACTTC.

This clone was detected once. The chain links TRBV6-5 to TRBJ1-6; D gene unclear. Germline V lookup: CDR1 MNHEY, CDR2 SVGAGI. The ends were cut back, 2 bases at V and 6 bases at J, with 8 bases in the middle. CDR3 length equals 14 residues. CDR3 sequence: CASSYPGSNSPLHF. CDR3 sequence (DNA): TGTGCCAGCAGTTACCCAGGTTCTAATTCACCCCTCCACTTT.